The present T cell receptor (beta chain) was sequenced within a study of regulatory T cells in long-lasting Graves disease. Library construction for TCR beta used iRepertoire HTBI primers and Arm-PCR of CDR3 regions. One entry per CDR3 protein, called by TCRdb with MiXCR from the multiplex PCR reads. The sample consists of roughly 440,000 distinct CDR3 sequences, about 17% of them appearing once. CDR1 SGHTA and CDR2 FQGTGA come from the germline V gene. The CDR3 sequence is 14 residues long. Trimming took 6 bases from V and 7 from J; bases not matched to a gene: 8. The sample's time point: newly diagnosed GD, antithyroid drugs for less than 3 months. Construction of the TCR library relied on RNA isolated from PBMCs. These data are also associated with another study on T cells in Graves' hyperthyroidism and ophthalmopathy.

Sequences were derived from peripheral blood mononuclear cells (PBMCs), sampled at new diagnosis, from a patient treated with antithyroid drugs. The sequence came from a woman aged 18-29 years with Graves disease. J is TRBJ2-1 and V is TRBV7-3; 8 nucleotides align to TRBD2. The CDR3 spells CASRSSGGPNEQFF. CDR3 DNA sequence: TGTGCCAGCAGGTCGTCGGGAGGGCCGAATGAGCAGTTCTTC.